The next 32 T cell receptor beta chains were all read from a single sample in a study of T-cell memory formation after mild COVID-19. Each CDR3 protein is one row after TCRdb ran MiXCR on the 5' RACE reads. The sample records approximately 250,000 distinct CDR3 sequences, about a sixth being singletons. The specimen sequenced was PBMCs or a T cell subset sorted from them (not recorded which). The receptor set was obtained from a man younger than 35 who had mild COVID-19 (a few samples of this study predate the infection). Cell type and time point are not known.

This sequence joins TRBV4-1 and TRBJ2-6; no reliable D call. This CDR3 is built from 16 residues. Germline V gives CDR1 MGHRA, CDR2 YSYEKL. Trimming stripped 1 base from V and 0 bases from J, with 7 bases between. The CDR3 coding sequence is TGCGCCAGCAGCCAAGCTTTGAGCTCTGGGGCCAACGTCCTGACTTTC. Translation gives CASSQALSSGANVLTF.

The chain joins TRBV3-1 to TRBJ2-1, with 11 bases matching TRBD2. The CDR3 has 15 residues. Trimming removed 5 bases from V and 5 bases from J; junction bases left unmatched: 5. The germline CDR1 and CDR2 sequences are LGHDT and YNNKEL (reference sequence). CDR3 sequence (DNA): TGTGCCAGCAGCGACTGGGGACTAGCGGACAATGAGCAGTTCTTC. The encoded protein is CASSDWGLADNEQFF.

V gene TRBV19 combines with J gene TRBJ2-2; 8 nucleotides line up with TRBD1. V was pared by 2 bases and J by 3 bases, with 5 bases of the junction left unmatched. The germline V gene encodes CDR1 LNHDA and CDR2 SQIVND (reference sequence). The CDR3 covers 16 residues. The CDR3: CASSITRTGYTGELFF. CDR3 DNA sequence: TGTGCCAGTAGTATAACTCGGACAGGGTACACCGGGGAGCTGTTTTTT.

The gene calls are TRBV20-1 and TRBJ1-1; no clear D. Germline CDR1 reads DFQATT; CDR2 reads SNEGSKA (reference sequence). The CDR3 sequence is 14 residues long. Trimming removed 1 base at V and 10 bases at J, with 19 bases between. The CDR3 loop is CSARGPLIDRVAFF. In DNA, the CDR3 is TGCAGTGCTAGAGGTCCCCTGATAGATCGGGTAGCTTTCTTT.

The chain couples TRBV12-3 or TRBV12-4 to TRBJ1-1, with unresolved D. CDR3 length equals 12 residues. The germline V and J ends were trimmed by 5 bases and 9 bases, with 13 bases remaining between them. As DNA, the CDR3 is TGTGCCAGCAGTCCGCCCCTTCAAAAAGCTTTCTTT. Its protein product is CASSPPLQKAFF.

A few counts support this clonotype. The rearrangement links TRBV11-2 to TRBJ2-5; a possible D gene is TRBD2 (5 bases). The V gene's germline CDR1 is SGHAT and CDR2 FQNNGV. The CDR3 runs to 14 residues. V lost 6 bases, J lost 2 bases, and 13 bases lay in between. The CDR3 protein is CASRTRGLQETQYF. The CDR3 DNA sequence: TGTGCCAGCAGAACTCGCGGGTTACAAGAGACCCAGTACTTC.

V and J are TRBV29-1 and TRBJ2-1; 9 bases line up with TRBD1. The V gene end was trimmed by 1 base and the J gene end by 5 bases; junction bases not matched to a gene: 6. Germline lookup yields CDR1 SQVTM and CDR2 ANQGSEA. The CDR3 has 15 residues. The CDR3 nucleotides are TGCAGCGTTGAAGGTCGGACAGGGGTCCACAATGAGCAGTTCTTC. It is translated as CSVEGRTGVHNEQFF.

The chain has TRBV19 and TRBJ2-1; TRBD2 aligns across 7 bases. CDR3 size: 17 residues. Trimming took 7 bases from V and 6 from J; bases not matched to a gene: 18. Germline V lookup: CDR1 LNHDA, CDR2 SQIVND (reference sequence). CDR3 in amino acids: CASTIAGTPFGPNEQFF. CDR3 bases: TGTGCCAGTACGATAGCGGGTACACCGTTCGGACCCAATGAGCAGTTCTTC.

The rearrangement links TRBV20-1 to TRBJ1-1, with D possibly being TRBD1 (5 bases). Trimming stripped 3 bases from V and 2 bases from J, with 10 bases between. This CDR3 is 13 amino acids long. Germline values: CDR1 DFQATT, CDR2 SNEGSKA (reference sequence). The CDR3 protein is CSARVQANTEAFF. The CDR3, as DNA: TGCAGTGCTAGGGTACAGGCCAACACTGAAGCTTTCTTT.

The chain joins TRBV7-2 to TRBJ2-2; D uncertain. The ends were cut back, 5 bases at V and 3 bases at J, with 16 bases in the middle. The CDR3 is made up of 16 amino acids. The germline gives CDR1 SGHTA, CDR2 FQGNSA. CDR3 sequence (DNA): TGTGCCAGCAGCCCCCCCCTTCGATTCTACACCGGGGAGCTGTTTTTT. It encodes CASSPPLRFYTGELFF. Looking up the rest from reference TRBV7-2 and TRBJ2-2 gives the full variable domain: GAGVSQSPSNKVTEKGKDVELRCDPISGHTALYWYRQSLGQGLEFLIYFQGNSAPDKSGLPSDRFSAERTGGSVSTLTIQRTQQEDSAVYLCASSPPLRFYTGELFFGEGSRLTVL.

The chain couples TRBV3-1 to TRBJ1-2; D gene uncertain. Trimming left V 5 bases short and J 0 bases short, with 16 bases between. Per germline, CDR1 LGHDT and CDR2 YNNKEL (reference sequence). This CDR3 region has 16 residues. Here the CDR3 DNA reads TGTGCCAGCAGCGCAAGAAGGGCAAATGCTAACTATGGCTACACCTTC. This encodes CASSARRANANYGYTF.

The V and J genes are TRBV29-1 and TRBJ1-2, with D hard to call. V dropped 5 bases and J dropped 2 bases, with 9 bases sitting between them. The length of the CDR3 is 12 residues. Germline CDR1 is SQVTM and CDR2 is ANQGSEA. The CDR3, as DNA: TGCAGCGTTCGGCGCGGGAACTATGGCTACACCTTC. As protein: CSVRRGNYGYTF.

V usage is TRBV29-1 and J usage is TRBJ2-3; 9 bases map to TRBD2. Germline V gene lookup returns CDR1 SQVTM and CDR2 ANQGSEA. Losses at the gene ends were 6 bases for V and 0 bases for J; bases not matched to a gene: 7. The CDR3 loop spans 15 amino acids. The CDR3 DNA reads as TGCAGCGTGAGGGCCGGGACTAGCAGCACAGATACGCAGTATTTT. Translated, it gives CSVRAGTSSTDTQYF.

This clonotype has just a few counts. This rearrangement joins TRBV12-3 or TRBV12-4 to TRBJ1-1; D gene ambiguous. The CDR3 is 14 residues long. Trimming took 0 bases from V and 4 from J, leaving 9 bases between them. CDR3 nucleotide sequence: TGTGCCAGCAGTTTAGCGGGATTTACCACTGAAGCTTTCTTT. It specifies CASSLAGFTTEAFF.

This clonotype turned up a few times. This rearrangement joins TRBV10-3 to TRBJ2-3; D gene uncertain. CDR1 and CDR2 (germline): ENHRY, SYGVKD. This CDR3 has 12 amino acids. Trimming took 1 base from V and 6 from J, leaving 5 bases between them. This CDR3 reads CAISELPDTQYF. CDR3 sequence (DNA): TGTGCCATCAGTGAGTTACCCGATACGCAGTATTTT.

This rearrangement joins TRBV5-6 to TRBJ1-1; tentatively, D is TRBD1 (5 bases). Trimming shortened V by 0 bases and J by 8 bases, and 8 bases separated the two germline ends. The CDR3 covers 12 residues. The V gene's germline CDR1 is SGHDT and CDR2 YYEEEE. CDR3 nucleotides: TGTGCCAGCAGCTTGGAGGGGCAAGAAGCTTTCTTT. Amino acid sequence: CASSLEGQEAFF.

V and J are TRBV20-1 and TRBJ2-3; tentatively, D is TRBD1 (6 bases). CDR1 is DFQATT, CDR2 SNEGSKA, per germline (reference sequence). V shed 2 bases and J shed 0 bases, with 12 bases lying between them. The CDR3 loop spans 15 amino acids. Written as DNA, the CDR3 is TGCAGTGCTAGATCAGGGGCCCGTAGCACAGATACGCAGTATTTT. Its protein is CSARSGARSTDTQYF.

This clonotype was seen more than once but under ten times. This sequence joins TRBV12-3 or TRBV12-4 and TRBJ1-2, with 8 bases fitting TRBD1. This CDR3 spans 14 amino acids. Trimming cost V 6 bases and J 8 bases; bases outside gene matches: 11. The CDR3, as DNA: TGTGCCAGCAGCTACAATAGGGCAGGGGGCGGCTACACCTTC. Its protein product is CASSYNRAGGGYTF.

The sample holds a few counts of this clonotype. The chain links TRBV5-5 to TRBJ2-7; possibly TRBD2 for D (6 bases). V lost 1 base and J 4 bases, leaving 12 bases between the germline ends. This CDR3 has 14 residues. CDR1 SGHKS and CDR2 YYEKEE come from the germline V gene (reference sequence). CDR3 sequence (DNA): TGTGCCAGCAGCTTGTCAGTCGGAGGGTACGAGCAGTACGTC. Protein: CASSLSVGGYEQYV.

Ten or more counts support this clonotype. V and J are TRBV7-2 and TRBJ2-6; D tentatively fits TRBD1 or TRBD2 (5 bases each). The CDR3 covers 18 residues. Trimming removed 5 bases at V and 3 bases at J, with 20 bases between. Germline V lookup: CDR1 SGHTA, CDR2 FQGNSA. In DNA, the CDR3 is TGTGCCAGCAGCCCCCCGGGGCCAGGGTCTTTTGGGGCCAACGTCCTGACTTTC. Amino acid sequence: CASSPPGPGSFGANVLTF.

This clonotype came up a few times. The chain has TRBV29-1 and TRBJ2-1, with 10 bases fitting TRBD1. The CDR3 contains 14 residues. Per the germline V gene, CDR1 is SQVTM and CDR2 is ANQGSEA. Losses at the gene ends were 7 bases for V and 4 bases for J; bases not matched to a gene: 7. The chain's CDR3 is CSARTGGTYNEQFF. The CDR3 DNA is TGCAGCGCGAGGACAGGGGGGACATACAATGAGCAGTTCTTC.

This clonotype has more than one count but fewer than ten. This chain uses TRBV3-2 with TRBJ2-2; TRBD1 is the table's D call and was not checked against the DNA. TRBV3-2 counts as a pseudogene. The CDR3 totals 17 residues. The CDR3: CASSQEGRGANTGELFF. CDR3 DNA: TGTGCCAGCAGCCAAGAAGGGCGGGGAGCAAACACCGGGGAGCTGTTTTTT.

The chain couples TRBV7-2 to TRBJ2-3; 9 bases fit TRBD2. V was pared by 4 bases and J by 2 bases, with 4 bases of the junction left unmatched. The CDR3 covers 15 residues. Germline V gene sequence: CDR1 SGHTA, CDR2 FQGNSA. The DNA for the CDR3 is TGTGCCAGCAGCTCAGTAGCGGGGGACACAGATACGCAGTATTTT. It encodes CASSSVAGDTDTQYF.

The chain combines TRBV20-1 with TRBJ2-2; D gene uncertain. The CDR3 is 15 residues long. Deletions cut 1 base from V and 1 base from J, with 10 bases between. Germline CDR1 reads DFQATT; CDR2 reads SNEGSKA (reference sequence). The CDR3 bases are TGCAGTGCTAGAGTAATCCGCCGGAACACCGGGGAGCTGTTTTTT. Residues: CSARVIRRNTGELFF.

This clonotype came up a few times. J is TRBJ1-4 and V is TRBV9; D possibly corresponds to TRBD1 (6 bases). The CDR3 has 13 residues. Per germline, CDR1 SGDLS and CDR2 YYNGEE. The V end lost 3 bases, the J end lost 10 bases, and 13 bases lay between the germline ends. The chain's CDR3 is CASSEEGVGKLFF. DNA of the CDR3: TGTGCCAGCAGCGAGGAGGGGGTCGGAAAACTGTTTTTT.

The chain employs TRBV5-1 and TRBJ2-1; 10 bases are a match to TRBD1. Germline V gene lookup returns CDR1 SGHRS and CDR2 YFSETQ. V lost 4 bases, J lost 7 bases, and 5 bases stayed unmatched. The CDR3 length is 14 residues. The CDR3 nucleotides are TGCGCCAGCAGCGGACAGGGGGAGTTGAATGAGCAGTTCTTC. Its translation is CASSGQGELNEQFF.

This clonotype was observed a few times. The gene calls are TRBV12-3 or TRBV12-4 and TRBJ2-3; D is undetermined. The CDR3 covers 13 residues. V dropped 6 bases and J dropped 8 bases, with 15 bases sitting between them. CDR3 in amino acids: CASRSLDLGTQYF. CDR3 DNA sequence: TGTGCCAGCAGGAGTTTAGATCTTGGTACGCAGTATTTT.

V usage is TRBV6-2 or TRBV6-3 and J usage is TRBJ2-3; TRBD2 matches at 8 bases. V lost 5 bases, J lost 4 bases, and 8 bases stayed unmatched. The CDR3 runs to 15 residues. Germline-derived CDR1 and CDR2 are MNHEY and SVGEGT. CDR3 sequence (DNA): TGTGCCAGCAGTCCTATAGCGGGGCGCGCAGATACGCAGTATTTT. Its protein is CASSPIAGRADTQYF.

The chain uses TRBV30 and TRBJ1-6; maybe TRBD1 (6 bases). Germline-derived CDR1 and CDR2 are GTSNPN and SVGIG (reference sequence). The CDR3 consists of 15 residues. The V end was cut by 2 bases, the J end by 5 bases, with 13 bases between. The CDR3 DNA sequence: TGTGCCTGGAGTTGGTGGGGGGCGGATAATTCACCCCTCCACTTT. Protein product: CAWSWWGADNSPLHF.

This clonotype was found many times. V is TRBV4-2 and J is TRBJ2-3; possible D gene TRBD2, 5 bases. CDR1 and CDR2 (germline): LGHNA, YNFKEQ. CDR3 size: 15 residues. Trimming pared 0 bases from V and 5 bases from J, leaving 12 bases between. The CDR3 here is CASSQEGAWRDTQYF. CDR3 nucleotide sequence: TGTGCCAGCAGCCAAGAGGGAGCATGGCGAGATACGCAGTATTTT.

This clonotype was counted many times. The V and J genes are TRBV12-3 or TRBV12-4 and TRBJ1-2; maybe TRBD1 (5 bases). The CDR3 loop spans 13 amino acids. The V gene lost 8 bases and the J gene lost 7 bases, with 17 bases spanning the gap. The CDR3 nucleotides read TGTGCCAGCCGACCTGGAGGGGCCTCTGGCTACACCTTC. Amino acids: CASRPGGASGYTF.

The chain uses TRBV7-2 and TRBJ1-2, with D unclear. This CDR3 spans 14 amino acids. Trimming stripped 5 bases from V and 8 bases from J, with 18 bases between. Per germline, CDR1 SGHTA and CDR2 FQGNSA. This chain's CDR3 is CASSPYLSGYGYTF. CDR3 nucleotide sequence: TGTGCCAGCAGCCCATACCTGTCCGGTTACGGCTACACCTTC.